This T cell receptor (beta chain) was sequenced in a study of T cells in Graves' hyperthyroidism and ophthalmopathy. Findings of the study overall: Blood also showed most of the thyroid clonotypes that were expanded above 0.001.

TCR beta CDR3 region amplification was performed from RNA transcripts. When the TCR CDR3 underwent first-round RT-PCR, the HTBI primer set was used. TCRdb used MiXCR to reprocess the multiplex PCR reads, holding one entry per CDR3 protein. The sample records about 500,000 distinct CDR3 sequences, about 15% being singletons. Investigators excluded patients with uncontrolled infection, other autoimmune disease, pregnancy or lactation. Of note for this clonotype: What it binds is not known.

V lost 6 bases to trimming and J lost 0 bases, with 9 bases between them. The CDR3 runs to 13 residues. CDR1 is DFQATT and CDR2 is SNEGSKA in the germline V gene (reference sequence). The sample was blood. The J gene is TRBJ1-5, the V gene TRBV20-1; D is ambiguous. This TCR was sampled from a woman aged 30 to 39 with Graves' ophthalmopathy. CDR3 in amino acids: CSASRPSNQPQHF. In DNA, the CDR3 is TGCAGTGCCAGCCGACCTAGCAATCAGCCCCAGCATTTT.